This TCR beta chain was retrieved from a study of cytomegalovirus exposure and HLA in healthy donors. Study-wide points: Among TCR beta chains, those listed as cytomegalovirus-associated numbered about 160. Across HLA loci, a later analysis found differing TCR association rates, with DRB1 most and HLA-C fewest. Across donors, presence/absence analyses took sequencing depth to be roughly uniform.

The primer mix had 60 Vbeta and 13 Jbeta primers. Produced via immunoSEQ multiplex PCR; TCRdb's table is partial and in-frame only. The sample has about 190,000 clones; 70% to 80% are singletons. As to this clone: Its specificity is not known.

This receptor was taken from a woman aged 50 to 65 in good health and CMV-seronegative. Sequences were obtained from PBMCs.

This chain's CDR3 is CASSFPGQVVYEQYF. CDR3 coding DNA: TGTGCCAGCAGCTTTCCGGGACAGGTGGTGTACGAGCAGTACTTC. This chain uses TRBV7-9 with TRBJ2-7; TRBD1 aligns across 8 bases. The CDR3 is 15 amino acids. CDR1 SEHNR and CDR2 FQNEAQ come from the germline V gene (reference sequence). V shed 3 bases and J 4 bases; nucleotides not matched to a gene: 8.